Presented here are 14 T cell receptor beta chains from one specimen sequenced in a study of blood T cell repertoires in COVID-19. Using immunoSEQ multiplex PCR, the repertoire was profiled, and TCRdb retains in-frame clones only, with some absent. The sample contains around 150,000 clones, 85% of which appear only once. Sequencing was performed on peripheral blood. The receptors stem from a human donor with acute or convalescent COVID-19. The donor label of this sample is uncertain.

The chain links TRBV18 to TRBJ1-2; 7 bases are a match to TRBD1. The germline V gene has CDR1 KGHSH and CDR2 LQKENI. Trimming cost V 3 bases and J 6 bases; bases outside gene matches: 7. The CDR3 contains 14 residues. CDR3 coding DNA: TGTGCCAGCTCACCGAATGGACAGGTAGATGGCTACACCTTC. As protein: CASSPNGQVDGYTF.

V usage is TRBV18 and J usage is TRBJ2-2; 9 bases agree with TRBD2. CDR1 is KGHSH, CDR2 LQKENI, per germline. V shed 1 base and J 1 base; nucleotides not matched to a gene: 7. The CDR3 runs to 18 residues. The CDR3 loop reads CASSPLPAGGLNTGELFF. The CDR3 DNA reads TGTGCCAGCTCACCACTCCCAGCGGGGGGCCTGAACACCGGGGAGCTGTTTTTT.

V is TRBV6-5 and J is TRBJ2-5, with TRBD2 identical over 8 bases. Germline V gene data show CDR1 as MNHEY and CDR2 as SVGAGI. This CDR3 is 15 amino acids long. Trimming at V came to 8 bases and at J to 5 bases, leaving 13 bases not matched to a gene. CDR3 DNA sequence: TGTGCCAGCCTCGGGTGGGCGGGGGGCCCGGAGACCCAGTACTTC. Amino acid sequence: CASLGWAGGPETQYF.

V gene TRBV5-1 combines with J gene TRBJ2-5, with D perhaps TRBD2 (6 bases). In germline, CDR1 is SGHRS, CDR2 YFSETQ. The CDR3 is made up of 15 amino acids. Trimming pared 2 bases from V and 2 bases from J, leaving 13 bases between. Written as DNA, the CDR3 is TGCGCCAGCAGCTTTACTACGGGAGAGCAAGAGACCCAGTACTTC. It specifies CASSFTTGEQETQYF.

The V and J genes are TRBV27 and TRBJ2-7, with D perhaps matching TRBD1 (5 bases). V lost 2 bases to trimming and J lost 1 base, with 15 bases between them. Germline CDR1 is MNHEY and CDR2 is SMNVEV (reference sequence). The CDR3 is 16 amino acids. The CDR3 loop reads CASSLLPLDRSYEQYF. The DNA of the CDR3 is TGTGCCAGCAGTTTACTCCCCCTTGACAGATCCTACGAGCAGTACTTC.

This rearrangement joins TRBV5-1 to TRBJ1-4, with 8 bases that match TRBD1. This CDR3 has 13 amino acids. V gave up 3 bases and J gave up 6 bases; unmatched junction bases: 1. Germline CDR1 reads SGHRS; CDR2 reads YFSETQ. The CDR3 loop is CASSSTGDEKLFF. Written as DNA, the CDR3 is TGCGCCAGCAGCTCGACAGGGGATGAAAAACTGTTTTTT.

The V call is TRBV2, the J call TRBJ1-4; D possibly corresponds to TRBD1 (5 bases). Germline CDR1 and CDR2: SNHLY and FYNNEI. V gave up 5 bases and J gave up 8 bases, with 18 bases separating them. CDR3 length: 15 amino acids. The CDR3 loop reads CASSREGRKGEKLFF. The CDR3 DNA reads TGTGCCAGCAGTCGGGAGGGACGGAAAGGGGAAAAACTGTTTTTT. The whole variable domain, filled in from reference TRBV2 and TRBJ1-4, reads EPEVTQTPSHQVTQMGQEVILRCVPISNHLYFYWYRQILGQKVEFLVSFYNNEISEKSEIFDDQFSVERPDGSNFTLKIRSTKLEDSAMYFCASSREGRKGEKLFFGSGTQLSVL.

This clone came up once. The chain employs TRBV2 and TRBJ1-2; 9 nucleotides agree with TRBD1. The ends lost 1 base at V and 6 bases at J; junction bases unmatched: 6. The CDR3 runs to 15 residues. The germline CDR1 and CDR2 sequences are SNHLY and FYNNEI. In DNA, the CDR3 is TGTGCCAGCAGTGAAGGGGGACAGGGCTTCGATGGCTACACCTTC. This encodes CASSEGGQGFDGYTF.

The chain employs TRBV6-5 and TRBJ1-5; D perhaps matches TRBD1 (6 bases). Germline loops: CDR1 MNHEY, CDR2 SVGAGI. The CDR3 sequence is 13 residues long. V lost 7 bases, J lost 9 bases, and 16 bases lay in between. CDR3 amino acids: CASKGQGSGPQHF. The CDR3, as DNA: TGTGCCAGCAAGGGGCAGGGGAGTGGGCCCCAGCATTTT.

The V gene is TRBV19, the J gene TRBJ1-5, with 7 bases identical to TRBD1. Germline V gives CDR1 LNHDA, CDR2 SQIVND (reference sequence). The length of the CDR3 is 15 residues. J was trimmed by 2 bases and V by 7 bases; bases with no gene match: 8. The DNA for the CDR3 is TGTGCCAGTACCAGGAGTCAGGGGGGCAATCAGCCCCAGCATTTT. It encodes CASTRSQGGNQPQHF.

In its sample, this clone was seen a few times. V usage is TRBV4-3 and J usage is TRBJ1-2; 8 bases line up with TRBD1. CDR1 is LGHNA, CDR2 YSLEER, per germline. The J segment lost 7 bases and the V segment lost 5 bases, leaving 6 bases of the junction unmatched. The CDR3 has 13 amino acids. The chain's CDR3 is CASSSFDRGGYTF. In nucleotides, the CDR3 is TGCGCCAGCAGCTCCTTCGACAGGGGTGGCTACACCTTC.

This chain joins TRBV3-1 (or the pseudogene TRBV3-2) and TRBJ2-1, with 9 bases aligning to TRBD2. The CDR3 loop spans 12 amino acids. Germline V lookup: CDR1 LGHDT, CDR2 YNNKEL (reference sequence). J gave up 10 bases and V 4 bases, and 2 bases lay outside the gene matches. The CDR3 DNA sequence: TGTGCCAGCAGCCGCGGGGGGGCCGAGCAGTTCTTC. Translating it yields CASSRGGAEQFF.

The count of this clone is one. The gene calls are TRBV6-5 and TRBJ1-5; no clear D gene. Trimming cost V 7 bases and J 0 bases, with 10 bases left between them. CDR3 length: 14 amino acids. CDR1 and CDR2 (germline): MNHEY, SVGAGI. The CDR3 DNA reads TGTGCCAGCACCCACAGTTATAGCAATCAGCCCCAGCATTTT. This encodes CASTHSYSNQPQHF.

V and J are TRBV5-1 and TRBJ2-3; 7 bases match TRBD1. CDR3 length: 16 amino acids. Germline-derived CDR1 and CDR2 are SGHRS and YFSETQ. The V and J ends lost 4 bases and 4 bases, in that order; junction bases with no gene match: 12. The CDR3 sequence is CASSPIQDRSPDTQYF. The DNA for the CDR3 is TGCGCCAGCAGCCCAATACAGGACAGGTCCCCAGATACGCAGTATTTT.